The TCR beta chain described here comes from a study of blood T cell repertoires in COVID-19. Produced via immunoSEQ multiplex PCR; TCRdb's table is partial and in-frame only. There are about 270,000 clones in the sample; approximately 90% occur only once, and about 3% lies in the top ten. The CDR3 loop spans 14 amino acids. The germline V and J ends were trimmed by 2 bases and 5 bases, with 12 bases remaining between them. Germline values: CDR1 SGHVS, CDR2 FNYEAQ. The sample comprised PBMCs or T cells enriched from blood (not recorded which). The chain couples TRBV7-6 to TRBJ2-5, with D uncertain. This TCR was sampled from a middle-aged man who had been exposed to COVID-19. The CDR3 DNA reads as TGTGCCAGCAGCTTAACCCCCCCCCGGGAGACCCAGTACTTC. Translated: CASSLTPPRETQYF.